The rows below give T cell receptor beta chains drawn from one sample of a study of Graves' ophthalmopathy and Graves' hyperthyroidism. Each CDR3 protein is one row after TCRdb ran MiXCR on the multiplex PCR reads. The sample lists over a million distinct CDR3 sequences; about two fifths were seen once. The sequenced sample was peripheral blood or thyroid tissue (not recorded which). Receptors were obtained from an adult man with Graves' hyperthyroidism. The CDR3 runs from the conserved cysteine through the conserved F or W.

j_call v_call cdr3_aa
TRBJ1-3 TRBV29-1 CSVEDYGQRGGNTIYF
TRBJ2-6 TRBV25-1 CASSDFGGAGANVLTF
TRBJ1-4 TRBV5-5 CASSQEQITTNEKPFF
TRBJ1-2 TRBV4-3 CASSQGRRGRSGYTF
TRBJ2-7 TRBV13 CASSLHPSGGYEQYF
TRBJ2-7 TRBV12-3/TRBV12-4 CASQGEAGRNYEQYF
TRBJ1-6 TRBV20-1 CSARDHPNNSPLHF
TRBJ1-1 TRBV6-2/TRBV6-3 CASSYLGRPNTEAFF
TRBJ2-5 TRBV20-1 CSARDPKQGSYSQYF
TRBJ2-5 TRBV4-3 CASSQDGWGETQYF
TRBJ2-7 TRBV18 CASSPLETGAFNEQYF
TRBJ2-7 TRBV10-3 CAIRWTETYEQYF
TRBJ2-2 TRBV10-3 CASRQPFTGELFF
TRBJ1-1 TRBV2 CASSDGENTEAFF
TRBJ1-6 TRBV12-3/TRBV12-4 CASRQDRANSPLHF
TRBJ1-1 TRBV10-3 CAISEAREAFF
TRBJ1-1 TRBV25-1 CASSPGRWNTEAFF
TRBJ2-3 TRBV15 CATSSWGGTDTQYF
TRBJ1-6 TRBV27 CASSLRDPLGSPLHF
TRBJ1-2 TRBV25-1 CASSVDGGGNGYTF
TRBJ1-3 TRBV11-2 CASSLEQSSFSGNTIYF
TRBJ1-1 TRBV25-1 CACSAVGLGVNTEAFF
TRBJ1-6 TRBV19 CASIGQPNSPLHF
TRBJ1-1 TRBV29-1 CSVGPYGVHTEAFF
TRBJ1-2 TRBV4-3 CASSRSGLSGYTF
TRBJ1-3 TRBV12-3/TRBV12-4 CASSVRDIRNTIYF
TRBJ2-2 TRBV7-9 CASSLDRFTGELFF
TRBJ2-7 TRBV10-3 CASSYWQGDEQYF
TRBJ2-7 TRBV7-6 CASSLARGGFYEQYF
TRBJ2-5 TRBV15 CATSRLGTSGGARETQYF
TRBJ1-6 TRBV15 CATSRVGVAGSYNSPLHF
TRBJ1-5 TRBV5-6 CASSSTPGQGQYSNQPQHF
TRBJ2-5 TRBV25-1 CASSEPDRASQRKETQYF
TRBJ1-1 TRBV10-3 CAISADTTYTEAFF
TRBJ2-7 TRBV6-6 CASTNQYLGEQYF
TRBJ1-1 TRBV25-1 CASSESRVNTEAFF
TRBJ1-3 TRBV11-2 CAGSRYSGNTIYF
TRBJ1-3 TRBV2 CASTGTAGGGYTIYF
TRBJ1-2 TRBV11-2 CASSFSYSNYGYTF
TRBJ1-6 TRBV25-1 CASSLGTGYYNSPLHF
TRBJ2-7 TRBV7-2 CASSETGTSNYEQYF
TRBJ2-7 TRBV19 CASSIGQVQPYEQYF
TRBJ1-5 TRBV7-9 CASSPGGGHNQPQHF
TRBJ1-6 TRBV14 CASSSDGGSYNSPLHF